This T cell receptor (beta chain) stems from a study of cytomegalovirus exposure and HLA in healthy donors. The donors were part of the validation cohort of over a hundred subjects. That cohort was separate from the first cohort, which comprised under 750 subjects. V lost 5 bases and J 7 bases, leaving 14 bases between the germline ends. Germline V CDR1 and CDR2: MNHEY, SMNVEV (reference sequence). This CDR3 has 13 amino acids. The assay was immunoSEQ multiplex PCR, and TCRdb's table has in-frame clones only and misses some. The sample shows 200,000 to 250,000 clones, approximately 83% of them seen only once.

The chain joins TRBV27 to TRBJ1-1; unclear D gene. The specimen sequenced was PBMCs. This TCR derives from a woman aged 25 to 39 in good health and CMV-seropositive. Written as DNA, the CDR3 is TGTGCCAGCAGTCGTCATACGGATGTTGAAGCTTTCTTT. This sequence encodes CASSRHTDVEAFF.